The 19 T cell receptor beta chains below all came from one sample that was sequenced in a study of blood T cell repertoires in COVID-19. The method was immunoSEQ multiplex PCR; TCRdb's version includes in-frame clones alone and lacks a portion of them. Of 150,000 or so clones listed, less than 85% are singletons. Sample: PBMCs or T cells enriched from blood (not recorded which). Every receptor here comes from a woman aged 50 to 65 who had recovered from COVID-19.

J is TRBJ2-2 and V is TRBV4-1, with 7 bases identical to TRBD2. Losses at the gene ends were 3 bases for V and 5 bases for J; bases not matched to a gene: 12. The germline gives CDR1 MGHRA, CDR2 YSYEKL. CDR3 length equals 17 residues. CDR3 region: CASSQRGGDSETGELFF. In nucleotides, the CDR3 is TGCGCCAGCAGCCAGAGGGGAGGGGACTCAGAGACCGGGGAGCTGTTTTTT.

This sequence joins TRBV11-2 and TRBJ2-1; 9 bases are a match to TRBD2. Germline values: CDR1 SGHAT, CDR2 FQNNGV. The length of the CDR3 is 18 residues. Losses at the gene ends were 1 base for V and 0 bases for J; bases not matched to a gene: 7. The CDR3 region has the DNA TGTGCCAGCAGCTTAGCCCCTAGCGGGATAAGCTCCTACAATGAGCAGTTCTTC. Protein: CASSLAPSGISSYNEQFF.

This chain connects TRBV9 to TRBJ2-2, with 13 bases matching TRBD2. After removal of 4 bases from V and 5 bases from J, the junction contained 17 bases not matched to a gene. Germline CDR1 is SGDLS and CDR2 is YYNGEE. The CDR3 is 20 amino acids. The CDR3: CASSNPGTSGMSWVTGELFF. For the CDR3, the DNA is TGTGCCAGCAGCAACCCCGGGACTAGCGGGATGAGTTGGGTGACCGGGGAGCTGTTTTTT.

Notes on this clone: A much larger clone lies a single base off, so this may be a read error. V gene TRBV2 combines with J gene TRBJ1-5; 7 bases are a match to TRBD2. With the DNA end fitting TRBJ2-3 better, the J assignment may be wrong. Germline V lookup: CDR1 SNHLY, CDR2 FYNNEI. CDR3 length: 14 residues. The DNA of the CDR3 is TGTGCCAGCGGGAGGGACTTCGGCAATCAGCCCCAGTATTTT. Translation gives CASGRDFGNQPQYF.

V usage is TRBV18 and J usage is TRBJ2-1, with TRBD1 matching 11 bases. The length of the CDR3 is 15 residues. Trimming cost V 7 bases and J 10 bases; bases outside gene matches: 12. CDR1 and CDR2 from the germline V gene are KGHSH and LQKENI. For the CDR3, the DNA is TGTGCCAGCTACTCCGGAGGACAGGGGGCGGCCGAGCAGTTCTTC. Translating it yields CASYSGGQGAAEQFF.

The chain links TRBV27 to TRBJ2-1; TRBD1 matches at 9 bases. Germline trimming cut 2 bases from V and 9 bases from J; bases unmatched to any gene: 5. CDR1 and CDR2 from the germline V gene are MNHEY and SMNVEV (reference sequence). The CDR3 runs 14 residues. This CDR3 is CASSLNRGQGEQFF. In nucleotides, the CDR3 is TGTGCCAGCAGTTTAAACAGGGGGCAGGGTGAGCAGTTCTTC.

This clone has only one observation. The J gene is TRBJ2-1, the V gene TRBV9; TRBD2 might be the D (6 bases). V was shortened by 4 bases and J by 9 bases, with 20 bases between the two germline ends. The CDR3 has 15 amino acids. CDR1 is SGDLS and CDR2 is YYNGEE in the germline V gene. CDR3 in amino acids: CASSSSGWRDGEQFF. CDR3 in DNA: TGTGCCAGCAGCTCCTCGGGGTGGCGGGACGGTGAGCAGTTCTTC.

CDR3 sequence reads: CASSDKNRGGSSNQPQHF. DNA for the CDR3: TGTGCCAGCAGTGATAAAAACAGGGGAGGATCGAGCAATCAGCCCCAGCATTTT. J is TRBJ1-5 and V is TRBV6-1, with 7 bases lining up with TRBD1. Germline assignment: CDR1 MNHNS and CDR2 SASEGT. The CDR3 is 18 amino acids. V lost 3 bases and J lost 1; bases outside the gene matches: 12.

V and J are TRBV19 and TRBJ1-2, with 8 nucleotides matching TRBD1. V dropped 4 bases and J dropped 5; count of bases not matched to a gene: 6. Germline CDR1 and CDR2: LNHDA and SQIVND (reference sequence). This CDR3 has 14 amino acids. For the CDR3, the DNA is TGTGCCAGTAGTAGAGACAGGGGCGAATATGGCTACACCTTC. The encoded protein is CASSRDRGEYGYTF.

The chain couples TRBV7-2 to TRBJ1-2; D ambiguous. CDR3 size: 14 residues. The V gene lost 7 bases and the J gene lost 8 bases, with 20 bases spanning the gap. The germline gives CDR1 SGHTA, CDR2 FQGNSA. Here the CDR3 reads CASTPYIPQRGYTF. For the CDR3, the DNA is TGTGCCAGCACCCCTTACATCCCGCAGAGGGGCTACACCTTC.

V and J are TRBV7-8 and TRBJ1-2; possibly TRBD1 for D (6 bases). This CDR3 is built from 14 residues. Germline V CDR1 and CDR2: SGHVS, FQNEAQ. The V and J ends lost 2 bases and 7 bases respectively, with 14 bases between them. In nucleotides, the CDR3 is TGTGCCAGCAGCTTACAGGGGCAGGGGTTTGGCTACACCTTC. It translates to CASSLQGQGFGYTF.

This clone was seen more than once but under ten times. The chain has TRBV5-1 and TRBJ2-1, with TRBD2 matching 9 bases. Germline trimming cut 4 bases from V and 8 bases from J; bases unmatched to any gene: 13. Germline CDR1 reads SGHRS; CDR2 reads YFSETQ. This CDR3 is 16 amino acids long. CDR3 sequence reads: CASSPSSGGPLHEQFF. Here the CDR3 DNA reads TGCGCCAGCAGCCCGAGTAGCGGGGGACCCCTCCATGAGCAGTTCTTC.

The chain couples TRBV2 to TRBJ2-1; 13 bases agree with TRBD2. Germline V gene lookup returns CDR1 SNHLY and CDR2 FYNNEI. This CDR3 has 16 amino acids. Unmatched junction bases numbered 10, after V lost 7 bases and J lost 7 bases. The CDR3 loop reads CASILWTSGGQNEQFF. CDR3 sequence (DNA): TGTGCCAGCATCCTCTGGACTAGCGGGGGCCAAAATGAGCAGTTCTTC.

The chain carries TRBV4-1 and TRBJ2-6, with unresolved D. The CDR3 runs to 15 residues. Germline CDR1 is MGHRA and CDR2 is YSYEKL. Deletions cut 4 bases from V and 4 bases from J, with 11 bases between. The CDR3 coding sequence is TGCGCCAGCAGCCTCAGGATTCGGGGGGCCAACGTCCTGACTTTC. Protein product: CASSLRIRGANVLTF.

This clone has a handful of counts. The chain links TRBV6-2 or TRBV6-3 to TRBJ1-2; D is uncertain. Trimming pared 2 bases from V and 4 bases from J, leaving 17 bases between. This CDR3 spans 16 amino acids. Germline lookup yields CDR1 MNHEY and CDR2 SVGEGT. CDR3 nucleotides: TGTGCCAGCAGTTACGGTACAGTACCACACTTCTATGGCTACACCTTC. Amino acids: CASSYGTVPHFYGYTF.

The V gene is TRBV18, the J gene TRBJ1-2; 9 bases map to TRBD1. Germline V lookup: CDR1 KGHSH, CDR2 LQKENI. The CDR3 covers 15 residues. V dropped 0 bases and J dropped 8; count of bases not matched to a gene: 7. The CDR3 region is CASSPPRGTGKGYTF. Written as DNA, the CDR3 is TGTGCCAGCTCACCACCACGGGGGACAGGGAAAGGCTACACCTTC.

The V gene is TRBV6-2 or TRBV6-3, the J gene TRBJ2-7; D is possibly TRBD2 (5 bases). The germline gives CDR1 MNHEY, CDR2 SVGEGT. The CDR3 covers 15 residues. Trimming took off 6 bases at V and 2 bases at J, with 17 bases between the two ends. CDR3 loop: CASSRQGLATYEQYV. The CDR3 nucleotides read TGTGCCAGCAGCCGTCAAGGACTGGCCACCTACGAGCAGTACGTC.

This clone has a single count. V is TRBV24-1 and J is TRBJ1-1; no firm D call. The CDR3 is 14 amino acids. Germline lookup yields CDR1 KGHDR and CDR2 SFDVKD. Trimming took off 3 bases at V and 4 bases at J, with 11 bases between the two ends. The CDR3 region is CATSDPGNPTEAFF. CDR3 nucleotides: TGTGCCACCAGTGATCCCGGGAACCCCACTGAAGCTTTCTTT.

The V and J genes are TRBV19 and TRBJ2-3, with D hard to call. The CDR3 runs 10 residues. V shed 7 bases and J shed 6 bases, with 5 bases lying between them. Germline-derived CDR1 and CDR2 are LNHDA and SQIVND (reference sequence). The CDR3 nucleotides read TGTGCCAGTACCGGTGATACGCAGTATTTT. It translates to CASTGDTQYF.